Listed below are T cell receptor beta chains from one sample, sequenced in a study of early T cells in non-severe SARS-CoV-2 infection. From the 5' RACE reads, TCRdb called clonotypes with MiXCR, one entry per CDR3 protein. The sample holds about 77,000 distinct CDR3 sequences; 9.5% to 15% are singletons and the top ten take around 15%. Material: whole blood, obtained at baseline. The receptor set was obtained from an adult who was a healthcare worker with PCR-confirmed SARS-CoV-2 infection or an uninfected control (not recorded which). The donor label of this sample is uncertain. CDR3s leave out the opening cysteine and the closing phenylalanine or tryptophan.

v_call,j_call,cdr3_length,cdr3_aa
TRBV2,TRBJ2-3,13,ASSELRTPTDTQY
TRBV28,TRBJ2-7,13,ASSLSGTGLFEQY
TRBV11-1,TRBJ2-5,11,ASSPQTGQTQY
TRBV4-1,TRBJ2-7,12,ASSQESMGWEQY
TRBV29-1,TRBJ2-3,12,SVNPGLATDTQY
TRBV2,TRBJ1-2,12,ASRGTGSNYGYT
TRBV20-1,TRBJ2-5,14,SARDFMKARTETQY
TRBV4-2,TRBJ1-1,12,ASSPLTTNTEAF
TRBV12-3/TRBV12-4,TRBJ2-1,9,ASSWSDEQF
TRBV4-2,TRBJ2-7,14,ASSHADRGVSYEQY
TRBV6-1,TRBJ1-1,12,ASSELWRATEAF
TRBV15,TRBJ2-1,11,ATSRVERDEQF
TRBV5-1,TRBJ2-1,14,ASRPPRLAGGNEQF
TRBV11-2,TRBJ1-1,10,TSSAGGIEAF
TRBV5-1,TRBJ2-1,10,ASSFDSGKQF
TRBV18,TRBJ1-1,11,ASSPSLLTEAF
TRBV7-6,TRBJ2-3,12,ASMRDRGTDTQY
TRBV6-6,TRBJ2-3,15,ASSHEGPGGYTDTQY
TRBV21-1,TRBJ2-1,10,ASSPWTSGVF
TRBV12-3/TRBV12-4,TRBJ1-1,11,ASSLSRGQRAF
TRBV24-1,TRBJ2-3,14,ATSEVGGRGTDTQY
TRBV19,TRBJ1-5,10,ATAELYQPQH
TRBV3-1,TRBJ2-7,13,ASSPVGTYSYEQY
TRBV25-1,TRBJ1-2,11,ASTPGLYYGYT
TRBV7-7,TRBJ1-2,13,ASSPTQPGTYGYT
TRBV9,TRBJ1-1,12,ASSAGLTNPEAF
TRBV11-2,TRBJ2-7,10,ASSLQVVPEY
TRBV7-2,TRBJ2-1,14,ASSWTSGRAGNEQF
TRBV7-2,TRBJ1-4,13,ASSFGDRALGKLF